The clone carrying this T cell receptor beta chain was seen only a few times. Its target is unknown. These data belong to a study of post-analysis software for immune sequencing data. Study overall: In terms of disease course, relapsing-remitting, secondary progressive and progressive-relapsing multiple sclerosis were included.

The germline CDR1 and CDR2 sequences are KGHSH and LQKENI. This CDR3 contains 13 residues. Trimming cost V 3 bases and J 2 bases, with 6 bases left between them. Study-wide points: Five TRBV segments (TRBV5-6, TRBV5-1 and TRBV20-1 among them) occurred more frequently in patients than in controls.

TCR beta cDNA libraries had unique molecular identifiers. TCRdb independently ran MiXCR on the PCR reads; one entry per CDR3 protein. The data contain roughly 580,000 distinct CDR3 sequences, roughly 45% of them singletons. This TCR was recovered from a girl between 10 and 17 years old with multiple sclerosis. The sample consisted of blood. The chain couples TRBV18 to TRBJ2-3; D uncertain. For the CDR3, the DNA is TGTGCCAGCTCACCCAGCCCCACAGATACGCAGTATTTT. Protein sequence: CASSPSPTDTQYF. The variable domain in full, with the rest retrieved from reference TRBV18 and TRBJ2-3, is NAGVMQNPRHLVRRRGQEARLRCSPMKGHSHVYWYRQLPEEGLKFMVYLQKENIIDESGMPKERFSAEFPKEGPSILRIQQVVRGDSAAYFCASSPSPTDTQYFGPGTRLTVL.